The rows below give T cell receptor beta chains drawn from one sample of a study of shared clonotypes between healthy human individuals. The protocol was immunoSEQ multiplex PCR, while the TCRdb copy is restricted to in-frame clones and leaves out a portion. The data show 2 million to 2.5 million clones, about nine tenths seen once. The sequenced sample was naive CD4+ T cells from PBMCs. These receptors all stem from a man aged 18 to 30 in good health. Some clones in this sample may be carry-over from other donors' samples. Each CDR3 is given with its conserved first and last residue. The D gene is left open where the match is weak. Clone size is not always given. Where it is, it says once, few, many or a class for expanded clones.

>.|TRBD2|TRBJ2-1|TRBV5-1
CASSLGLAGYNEQFF
TGCGCCAGCAGCTTAGGACTAGCGGGTTACAATGAGCAGTTCTTC
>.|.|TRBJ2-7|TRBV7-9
CASSSDSSLEQYF
TGTGCCAGCAGCTCCGACAGTTCTCTCGAGCAGTACTTC
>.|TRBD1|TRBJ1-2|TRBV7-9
CASSRTGEQGYTF
TGTGCCAGCAGCCGAACAGGGGAGCAGGGCTACACCTTC
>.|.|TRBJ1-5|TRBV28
CASSFRAALSSNQPQHF
TGTGCCAGCAGTTTTCGGGCAGCCTTAAGCTCTAATCAGCCCCAGCATTTT
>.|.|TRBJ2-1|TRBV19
CASSIEDSYNEQFF
TGTGCCAGTAGTATTGAGGACTCCTACAATGAGCAGTTCTTC
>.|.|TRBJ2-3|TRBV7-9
CASSRGTASTDTQYF
TGTGCCAGCAGCCGTGGGACGGCTAGCACAGATACGCAGTATTTT
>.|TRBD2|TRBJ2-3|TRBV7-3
CASSLEQASGADTQYF
TGTGCCAGCAGCTTAGAACAGGCTAGCGGAGCAGATACGCAGTATTTT
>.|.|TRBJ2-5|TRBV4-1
CASSQLVGQETQYF
TGCGCCAGCAGCCAACTCGTGGGACAAGAGACCCAGTACTTC
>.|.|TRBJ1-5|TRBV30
CAWSVGGLDQPQHF
TGTGCCTGGAGTGTAGGAGGGTTAGATCAGCCCCAGCATTTT
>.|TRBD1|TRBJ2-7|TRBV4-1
CASSRGGTGEYEQYF
TGCGCCAGCAGCCGTGGGGGGACAGGGGAATACGAGCAGTACTTC
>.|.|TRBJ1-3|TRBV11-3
CASSRDTGNTIYF
TGTGCCAGCAGCCGAGACACTGGAAACACCATATATTTT
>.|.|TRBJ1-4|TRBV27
CASSFWGEKLFF
TGTGCCAGCAGTTTTTGGGGGGAAAAACTGTTTTTT
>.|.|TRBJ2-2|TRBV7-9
CAGDGAGRFTGELFF
TGTGCCGGCGACGGGGCGGGTCGGTTCACCGGGGAGCTGTTTTTT
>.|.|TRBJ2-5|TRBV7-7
CASSLGQQQETQYF
TGTGCCAGCAGCTTAGGGCAGCAGCAAGAGACCCAGTACTTC
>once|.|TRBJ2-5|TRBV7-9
CASSSPRLGETQYF
TGTGCCAGCAGCTCACCGCGGTTAGGGGAGACCCAGTACTTC
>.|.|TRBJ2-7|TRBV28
CASSRPSMGAGEQYF
TGTGCCAGCAGTCGCCCCTCGATGGGGGCAGGGGAGCAGTACTTC
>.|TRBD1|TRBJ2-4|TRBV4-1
CASSPRTGENIQYF
TGCGCCAGCAGCCCCCGGACAGGGGAAAACATTCAGTACTTC
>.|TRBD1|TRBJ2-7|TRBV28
CASNPQGTSYEQYF
TGTGCCAGTAATCCACAGGGGACCTCCTACGAGCAGTACTTC
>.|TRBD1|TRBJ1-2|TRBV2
CASTSGQGHYGYTF
TGTGCCAGCACCTCCGGACAGGGACACTATGGCTACACCTTC
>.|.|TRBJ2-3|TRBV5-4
CASSTLGGSTDTQYF
TGTGCCAGCAGCACTCTAGGGGGTAGCACAGATACGCAGTATTTT
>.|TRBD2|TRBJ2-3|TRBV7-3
CASSLTGLAGGTDTQYF
TGTGCCAGCAGCTTAACGGGACTAGCGGGAGGGACAGATACGCAGTATTTT
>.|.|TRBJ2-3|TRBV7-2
CASSPRGADTQYF
TGTGCCAGCAGCCCGCGTGGGGCAGATACGCAGTATTTT
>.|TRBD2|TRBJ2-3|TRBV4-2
CASSQVVLAGGLDTQYF
TGTGCCAGCAGCCAAGTAGTTCTGGCGGGAGGTCTAGATACGCAGTATTTT
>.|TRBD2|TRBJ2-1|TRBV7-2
CASSFGTSRYNEQFF
TGTGCCAGCAGCTTTGGGACTAGCAGGTACAATGAGCAGTTCTTC
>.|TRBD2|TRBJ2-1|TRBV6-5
CASRGKGLVVVEQFF
TGTGCCAGCAGGGGGAAGGGACTAGTGGTTGTTGAGCAGTTCTTC
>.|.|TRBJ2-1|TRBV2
CASSERARIGNEQFF
TGTGCCAGCAGTGAAAGAGCCAGAATCGGCAATGAGCAGTTCTTC
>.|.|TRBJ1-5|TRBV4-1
CASSQDPGGGNQPQHF
TGCGCCAGCAGCCAAGATCCGGGGGGGGGCAATCAGCCCCAGCATTTT
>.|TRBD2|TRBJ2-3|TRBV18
CASSPLAVTASGITDTQYF
TGTGCCAGCTCACCACTAGCGGTGACGGCTAGCGGAATCACAGATACGCAGTATTTT